These 5 T cell receptor beta chains were all obtained from the same sample, sequenced in a study of cytomegalovirus exposure and HLA in healthy donors. Assay used: immunoSEQ multiplex PCR; TCRdb lists only in-frame clones, some missing. This sample has 200,000 to 250,000 clones, with around 86% found just once. The specimen was PBMCs. All receptors come from a woman between 18 and 29 years old in good health and CMV-seropositive.

The chain couples TRBV5-1 to TRBJ2-3, with D possibly TRBD2 on 6 matching bases. There are 14 residues in the CDR3. Trimming took 4 bases from V and 2 from J, leaving 11 bases between them. Germline CDR1 and CDR2: SGHRS and YFSETQ. CDR3: CASSGRGFTDTQYF. In DNA form, the CDR3 reads TGCGCCAGCAGCGGGCGGGGATTCACAGATACGCAGTATTTT.

The chain uses TRBV29-1 and TRBJ1-1, with 7 nucleotides matching TRBD1. V trimming: 6 bases; J trimming: 2 bases; junction bases outside the gene matches: 9. The CDR3 loop spans 14 amino acids. Germline CDR1 reads SQVTM; CDR2 reads ANQGSEA. The chain's CDR3 is CSVDRQGRNTEAFF. CDR3 DNA: TGCAGCGTCGATCGACAGGGAAGAAACACTGAAGCTTTCTTT. The whole variable domain, filled in from reference TRBV29-1 and TRBJ1-1, reads SAVISQKPSRDICQRGTSLTIQCQVDSQVTMMFWYRQQPGQSLTLIATANQGSEATYESGFVIDKFPISRPNLTFSTLTVSNMSPEDSSIYLCSVDRQGRNTEAFFGQGTRLTVV.

This clone was found once. J is TRBJ2-7 and V is TRBV19, with 8 nucleotides matching TRBD2. CDR1 LNHDA and CDR2 SQIVND come from the germline V gene (reference sequence). Trimming at V came to 4 bases and at J to 0 bases, leaving 5 bases not matched to a gene. The CDR3 covers 15 residues. The CDR3 here is CASSSGSGVSYEQYF. In DNA, the CDR3 is TGTGCCAGTAGTAGTGGTAGCGGGGTCTCCTACGAGCAGTACTTC.

The chain has TRBV29-1 and TRBJ2-2, with 10 bases matching TRBD2. The CDR3 has 16 amino acids. V was pared by 2 bases and J by 7 bases, with 10 bases of the junction left unmatched. From germline, CDR1 is SQVTM and CDR2 ANQGSEA. In DNA form, the CDR3 reads TGCAGCGTTGAACTAGCGGGAGAGGGAAAGGTCGGGGAGCTGTTTTTT. Translated, it gives CSVELAGEGKVGELFF.

The V gene is TRBV5-1, the J gene TRBJ1-2, with TRBD1 matching 7 bases. Germline lookup yields CDR1 SGHRS and CDR2 YFSETQ. V gave up 5 bases and J gave up 4 bases; unmatched junction bases: 8. The CDR3 has 14 residues. The CDR3 region is CASRYRDSFYGYTF. The CDR3 bases are TGCGCCAGCAGATACCGGGACAGCTTCTATGGCTACACCTTC.